This note documents a single T cell receptor (beta chain) sequence. The CDR3 totals 15 residues. CDR1 is ENHRY and CDR2 is SYGVKD in the germline V gene. V was pared by 0 bases and J by 4 bases, with 3 bases of the junction left unmatched. The sample belongs to a study of blood T cell repertoires in COVID-19. Looking at the study overall: The analysed material was cDNA or gDNA that came from T cells, B-cell-depleted T cells, or PBMCs.

Libraries were prepared by immunoSEQ multiplex PCR; TCRdb keeps only in-frame clonotypes and omits some of them. The sample records 170,000 or so clones, 83% being singletons. This chain joins TRBV10-3 and TRBJ1-1, with TRBD1 identical over 9 bases. The TCR was taken from a human donor in a cohort sampled during active COVID-19. Input material: peripheral blood. Written as DNA, the CDR3 is TGTGCCATCAGTGAGTCCGGACAGGGGCGCACTGAAGCTTTCTTT. It specifies CAISESGQGRTEAFF.